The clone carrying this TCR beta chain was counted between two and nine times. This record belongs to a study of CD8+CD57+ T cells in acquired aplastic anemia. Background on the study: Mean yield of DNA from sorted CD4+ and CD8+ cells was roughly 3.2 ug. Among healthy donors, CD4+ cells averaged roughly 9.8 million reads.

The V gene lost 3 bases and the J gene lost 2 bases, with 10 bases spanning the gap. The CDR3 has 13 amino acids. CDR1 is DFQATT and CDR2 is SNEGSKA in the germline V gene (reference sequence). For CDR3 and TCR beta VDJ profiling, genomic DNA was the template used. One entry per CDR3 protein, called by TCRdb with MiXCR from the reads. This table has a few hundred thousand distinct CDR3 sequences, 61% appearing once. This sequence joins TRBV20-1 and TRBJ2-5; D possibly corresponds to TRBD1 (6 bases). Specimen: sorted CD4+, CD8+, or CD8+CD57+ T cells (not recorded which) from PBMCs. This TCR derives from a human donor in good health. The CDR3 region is CSARGHEQETQYF. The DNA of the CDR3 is TGCAGTGCTAGGGGACACGAACAAGAGACCCAGTACTTC.